These 23 T cell receptor beta chains originate from one sample sequenced in a study of cytomegalovirus exposure and HLA in healthy donors. PCR used 60 Vbeta primers and 13 Jbeta primers. Clones were sequenced by immunoSEQ multiplex PCR, and TCRdb holds only the in-frame ones, with some missing. Among approximately 100,000 clones listed, roughly 88% were seen once. Sequenced sample: PBMCs. Receptor source: a woman between 18 and 29 years old in good health and CMV-seronegative.

The CDR3 DNA reads as TGTGCCAGCAGCTTGGCGGGACTTGCCTACAATGAGCAGTTCTTC. Its translation: CASSLAGLAYNEQFF. J is TRBJ2-1 and V is TRBV5-4; the D gene is possibly TRBD2 (6 bases). Trimming cost V 0 bases and J 2 bases, with 9 bases left between them. This CDR3 contains 15 residues. Germline assignment: CDR1 SGHNT and CDR2 YYREEE (reference sequence).

The chain recombines TRBV5-1 with TRBJ2-5, with D perhaps matching TRBD2 (6 bases). This CDR3 has 14 residues. From germline, CDR1 is SGHRS and CDR2 YFSETQ. Trimming took 0 bases from V and 4 from J, leaving 10 bases between them. This CDR3 is CASSLDRGGETQYF. DNA for the CDR3: TGCGCCAGCAGCTTGGATAGGGGAGGAGAGACCCAGTACTTC.

The chain recombines TRBV18 with TRBJ1-5; D remains unclear. Trimming cost V 6 bases and J 2 bases, with 14 bases left between them. The CDR3 is made up of 15 amino acids. CDR1 KGHSH and CDR2 LQKENI come from the germline V gene. This CDR3 is CASSRGMKGNQPQHF. CDR3 nucleotides: TGTGCCAGCTCGCGAGGCATGAAGGGCAATCAGCCCCAGCATTTT.

The chain is built from TRBV7-9 and TRBJ1-1; D remains ambiguous. The CDR3 runs to 17 residues. V lost 1 base and J lost 2, with 17 bases in between. Germline V gene lookup returns CDR1 SEHNR and CDR2 FQNEAQ (reference sequence). The CDR3 region is CASSLGAGRRLNTEAFF. CDR3 in DNA: TGTGCCAGCAGCTTAGGGGCAGGAAGAAGGCTAAACACTGAAGCTTTCTTT.

The gene calls are TRBV18 and TRBJ2-3, with 8 bases that match TRBD2. The trim removed 0 bases at V and 0 bases at J, leaving 8 bases unmatched. The CDR3 is made up of 18 amino acids. Germline assignment: CDR1 KGHSH and CDR2 LQKENI. The CDR3 DNA reads as TGTGCCAGCTCACCACCTCCAAGCGGGGGAGATAGCACAGATACGCAGTATTTT. Its protein is CASSPPPSGGDSTDTQYF. The complete variable domain, with remaining parts taken from reference TRBV18 and TRBJ2-3, reads NAGVMQNPRHLVRRRGQEARLRCSPMKGHSHVYWYRQLPEEGLKFMVYLQKENIIDESGMPKERFSAEFPKEGPSILRIQQVVRGDSAAYFCASSPPPSGGDSTDTQYFGPGTRLTVL.

Worth noting for this clone: The germline gene is not matched at one end of the junction; a read error may be the cause. This rearrangement joins TRBV7-2 to TRBJ1-2, with 10 positions matching TRBD1. This CDR3 region has 17 residues. Germline V gene sequence: CDR1 SGHTA, CDR2 FQGNSA. The CDR3 sequence is CASSRRSGQGTNHGYTF. The CDR3 nucleotides read TGTGCCAGCAGCCGCAGATCGGGACAGGGGACTAACCATGGCTACACCTTC. Full variable domain (rest looked up from reference TRBV7-2 and TRBJ1-2): GAGVSQSPSNKVTEKGKDVELRCDPISGHTALYWYRQSLGQGLEFLIYFQGNSAPDKSGLPSDRFSAERTGGSVSTLTIQRTQQEDSAVYLCASSRRSGQGTNHGYTFGSGTRLTVV.

V and J are TRBV29-1 and TRBJ2-5; a weak D match, TRBD2 (7 bases). The germline gives CDR1 SQVTM, CDR2 ANQGSEA. The CDR3 is made up of 13 amino acids. Trimming shortened V by 6 bases and J by 5 bases, and 16 bases separated the two germline ends. The CDR3 sequence is CSVPWGGRETQYF. CDR3 DNA sequence: TGCAGCGTCCCTTGGGGGGGCCGGGAGACCCAGTACTTC.

The V and J genes are TRBV6-6 and TRBJ1-2, with D possibly matching TRBD1 (6 bases). This CDR3 contains 14 residues. Deletions cut 7 bases from V and 0 bases from J, with 12 bases between. Germline CDR1 and CDR2: MNHNY and SVGAGI (reference sequence). The CDR3 DNA reads as TGTGCCAGCAAAGCAGGGGCGACTAACTATGGCTACACCTTC. This gives the protein CASKAGATNYGYTF.

This chain links TRBV10-3 with TRBJ2-1; 10 bases match TRBD2. The germline V gene has CDR1 ENHRY and CDR2 SYGVKD. The CDR3 loop spans 13 amino acids. V lost 5 bases and J lost 10; bases outside the gene matches: 5. DNA of the CDR3: TGTGCCATCAGTCCAGGACTAGCGGAGGAGCAGTTCTTC. This gives the protein CAISPGLAEEQFF.

This chain links TRBV7-2 with TRBJ2-3; unclear D gene. V shed 5 bases and J shed 2 bases, with 8 bases lying between them. This CDR3 region has 13 residues. Per germline, CDR1 SGHTA and CDR2 FQGNSA. The CDR3: CASSPFPTDTQYF. The CDR3 bases are TGTGCCAGCAGCCCCTTCCCCACAGATACGCAGTATTTT.

The chain employs TRBV4-1 and TRBJ2-1, with TRBD2 matching 7 bases. Trimming at V came to 4 bases and at J to 4 bases, leaving 7 bases not matched to a gene. The CDR3 length is 15 residues. Germline assignment: CDR1 MGHRA and CDR2 YSYEKL. CDR3 amino acids: CASSPPGLPYNEQFF. The CDR3 DNA reads TGCGCCAGCAGCCCCCCGGGACTACCTTACAATGAGCAGTTCTTC.

The CDR3 DNA reads as TGCGCCAGCAGCCAAGAAAAAGCGGGAGGGCCTAAAGATACGCAGTATTTT. This sequence encodes CASSQEKAGGPKDTQYF. The chain recombines TRBV4-3 with TRBJ2-3, with 10 positions matching TRBD2. CDR1 is LGHNA and CDR2 is YSLEER in the germline V gene. J lost 5 bases, V lost 0 bases, and 8 bases had no gene match. The CDR3 has 17 residues.

The rearrangement links TRBV5-4 to TRBJ2-3; D uncertain. V shed 4 bases and J shed 2 bases, with 17 bases lying between them. The CDR3 is made up of 16 amino acids. Germline V CDR1 and CDR2: SGHNT, YYREEE (reference sequence). This CDR3 is CASSPTQDSYTDTQYF. CDR3 sequence (DNA): TGTGCCAGCAGCCCGACGCAAGACTCCTACACAGATACGCAGTATTTT.

This rearrangement joins TRBV28 to TRBJ2-7; 9 bases match TRBD1. J was trimmed by 3 bases and V by 3 bases; bases with no gene match: 6. The CDR3 has 15 residues. Germline lookup yields CDR1 MDHEN and CDR2 SYDVKM. CDR3 sequence reads: CASSFLTGGIYEQYF. The CDR3 DNA sequence: TGTGCCAGCAGTTTTCTGACAGGGGGGATCTACGAGCAGTACTTC.

The chain recombines TRBV4-1 with TRBJ1-2; 8 bases map to TRBD1. The junction had 13 bases not matched to a gene; V was cut back by 3 bases and J by 7 bases. CDR1 is MGHRA and CDR2 is YSYEKL in the germline V gene. This CDR3 contains 16 residues. For the CDR3, the DNA is TGCGCCAGCAGCCACCCAATCAGGGGGCAATTTTCTGGCTACACCTTC. Translated, it gives CASSHPIRGQFSGYTF.

The V call is TRBV7-9, the J call TRBJ2-1; 8 positions agree with TRBD2. CDR1 and CDR2 (germline): SEHNR, FQNEAQ (reference sequence). The V and J ends lost 4 bases and 3 bases, in that order; junction bases with no gene match: 2. The CDR3 is 14 residues long. CDR3 in amino acids: CASSSGTSYNEQFF. DNA for the CDR3: TGTGCCAGCAGCTCCGGGACTAGCTACAATGAGCAGTTCTTC.

J is TRBJ1-1 and V is TRBV7-8, with 8 nucleotides matching TRBD1. Germline values: CDR1 SGHVS, CDR2 FQNEAQ. V shed 5 bases, J shed 1 base, and the junction held 6 bases outside the gene matches. The length of the CDR3 is 15 residues. The CDR3 is CASSPGGTGNTEAFF. The CDR3 coding sequence is TGTGCCAGCAGCCCAGGAGGGACAGGGAACACTGAAGCTTTCTTT. Full variable domain (rest looked up from reference TRBV7-8 and TRBJ1-1): GAGVSQSPRYKVAKRGQDVALRCDPISGHVSLFWYQQALGQGPEFLTYFQNEAQLDKSGLPSDRFFAERPEGSVSTLKIQRTQQEDSAVYLCASSPGGTGNTEAFFGQGTRLTVV.

J is TRBJ2-7 and V is TRBV27; the D gene is possibly TRBD1 (5 bases). From germline, CDR1 is MNHEY and CDR2 SMNVEV (reference sequence). This CDR3 has 13 amino acids. The ends were cut back, 2 bases at V and 4 bases at J, with 9 bases in the middle. The DNA of the CDR3 is TGTGCCAGCAGTTTAGGAACAGGTTACGAGCAGTACTTC. Protein product: CASSLGTGYEQYF.

This chain joins TRBV18 and TRBJ1-4; 7 nucleotides agree with TRBD1. Germline loops: CDR1 KGHSH, CDR2 LQKENI. This CDR3 region has 17 residues. V trimming: 0 bases; J trimming: 7 bases; junction bases outside the gene matches: 11. DNA of the CDR3: TGTGCCAGCTCACCACCATCCGGACAGGTGATGGTTGAAAAACTGTTTTTT. Encoded protein: CASSPPSGQVMVEKLFF.

The chain recombines TRBV5-1 with TRBJ1-1; 9 positions match TRBD1. The trim removed 4 bases at V and 1 base at J, leaving 8 bases unmatched. Per the germline V gene, CDR1 is SGHRS and CDR2 is YFSETQ. The CDR3 contains 16 residues. The CDR3, as DNA: TGCGCCAGCAGCCCGGGACAGGGTGAGGCGAACACTGAAGCTTTCTTT. Translating it yields CASSPGQGEANTEAFF.

V gene TRBV2 combines with J gene TRBJ2-3, with a possible D match to TRBD1 (5 bases). The CDR3 is made up of 14 amino acids. Germline CDR1 reads SNHLY; CDR2 reads FYNNEI. V was cut by 3 bases and J by 4 bases, with 11 bases left in between. CDR3 sequence (DNA): TGTGCCAGCAGTGATAGGGGTCCCGCAGATACGCAGTATTTT. As protein: CASSDRGPADTQYF.

The chain links TRBV7-9 to TRBJ2-1; 12 bases align to TRBD2. The junction had 5 bases not matched to a gene; V was cut back by 7 bases and J by 7 bases. This CDR3 has 14 amino acids. Germline V gene lookup returns CDR1 SEHNR and CDR2 FQNEAQ (reference sequence). As DNA, the CDR3 is TGTGCCAGCACCCCAGGACTAGCGGGAAATGAGCAGTTCTTC. Translating it yields CASTPGLAGNEQFF.

This clone appeared once. The chain carries TRBV4-3 and TRBJ2-7; possible D gene TRBD1, 6 bases. Germline CDR1 is LGHNA and CDR2 is YSLEER. Deletions cut 6 bases from V and 4 bases from J, with 13 bases between. This CDR3 region has 13 residues. The CDR3 DNA follows: TGCGCCAGCAGGTGGGGGACACCTTACGAGCAGTACTTC. It codes for CASRWGTPYEQYF.